These T cell receptor beta chains were read from a single sample in a study of T cell responses to AZD1222 COVID-19 vaccine. Sequencing used immunoSEQ multiplex PCR; TCRdb keeps in-frame clones, though not all of them. The sample lists 95,000 to 100,000 clones, more than 75% occurring once. Sequences were derived from peripheral blood, sampled on day 0 of AZD1222 vaccination. These receptors came from an adult in good health. Each CDR3 is given with its conserved first and last residue. D genes are given only for firm matches. The size entry is marked missing in some rows and otherwise reads once, few, many or a size class.

17	TRBV18	.	.	TRBJ2-7	CASSPPDPRSLFGEQYF	TGTGCCAGCTCACCACCGGATCCGCGGTCCCTGTTTGGGGAGCAGTACTTC
14	TRBV30	once	.	TRBJ2-7	CAWSTWTSSYEQYF	TGTGCCTGGAGTACTTGGACAAGCTCCTACGAGCAGTACTTC
14	TRBV6-6	.	.	TRBJ1-6	CASSHGTELTPLHF	TGTGCCAGCAGTCACGGGACGGAGTTGACACCCCTCCACTTT
15	TRBV9	.	TRBD2	TRBJ2-1	CASSAPPGLGFEQFF	TGTGCCAGCAGCGCGCCCCCGGGACTAGGTTTTGAGCAGTTCTTC
12	TRBV7-9	few	.	TRBJ2-7	CASSQQQLSQYF	TGTGCCAGCAGCCAACAACAGTTAAGCCAGTACTTC
15	TRBV19	.	.	TRBJ1-5	CASSTRRNSNQPQHF	TGTGCCAGTAGTACCCGACGTAATAGCAATCAGCCCCAGCATTTT
14	TRBV10-3	.	TRBD1	TRBJ1-2	CAISGQAEYYGYTF	TGTGCCATCAGCGGACAGGCCGAGTACTATGGCTACACCTTC
15	TRBV5-4	.	.	TRBJ1-2	CASSLPTWGAKGYTF	TGTGCCAGCAGCTTGCCTACGTGGGGGGCAAAAGGCTACACCTTC
13	TRBV5-1	.	.	TRBJ2-5	CASSLGTQETQYF	TGCGCCAGCAGCTTAGGGACCCAAGAGACCCAGTACTTC
16	TRBV30	.	TRBD1	TRBJ1-1	CAWSGAGGHGDTEAFF	TGTGCCTGGAGTGGGGCAGGGGGCCATGGGGACACTGAAGCTTTCTTT
14	TRBV3-1/TRBV3-2	.	.	TRBJ1-2	CASSQQRQIYGYTF	TGTGCCAGCAGCCAACAGAGACAGATCTATGGCTACACCTTC
11	TRBV7-8	.	.	TRBJ2-5	CASSLFETQYF	TGTGCCAGCAGCTTGTTCGAGACCCAGTACTTC
10	TRBV5-1	.	.	TRBJ1-4	CASRGEKLFF	TGCGCCAGCAGGGGTGAAAAACTGTTTTTT
15	TRBV3-1/TRBV3-2	.	TRBD1	TRBJ1-5	CASSQAGQRYQPQHF	TGTGCCAGCAGCCAAGCGGGACAGCGCTATCAGCCCCAGCATTTT
16	TRBV27	.	.	TRBJ2-5	CASSLLPGPFGETQYF	TGTGCCAGCAGTTTATTGCCTGGACCGTTCGGGGAGACCCAGTACTTC
13	TRBV9	.	.	TRBJ1-2	CASSIGDIYGYTF	TGTGCCAGCAGCATAGGGGACATTTATGGCTACACCTTC
15	TRBV3-1/TRBV3-2	.	TRBD1	TRBJ1-1	CASSVPQGGNTEAFF	TGTGCCAGCAGCGTACCCCAGGGGGGAAACACTGAAGCTTTCTTT
15	TRBV5-8	.	TRBD1	TRBJ1-4	CASSPGTGVNEKLFF	TGTGCCAGCAGCCCCGGGACAGGGGTGAATGAAAAACTGTTTTTT
12	TRBV5-1	.	.	TRBJ1-5	CASSLSGQPQHF	TGCGCCAGCAGCTTGAGTGGTCAGCCCCAGCATTTT
13	TRBV30	.	.	TRBJ2-4	CAWSTALKNIQYF	TGTGCCTGGAGTACGGCCCTCAAAAACATTCAGTACTTC
13	TRBV20-1	.	.	TRBJ2-2	CSASSARAGELFF	TGCAGTGCTAGTTCCGCAAGGGCCGGGGAGCTGTTTTTT
19	TRBV4-2	.	TRBD2	TRBJ2-3	CASSQPAGGGLVGTDTQYF	TGTGCCAGCAGCCAACCAGCGGGAGGAGGGTTGGTGGGCACAGATACGCAGTATTTT
12	TRBV11-2	once	.	TRBJ1-3	CASRPYGNTIYF	TGTGCCAGCAGACCTTACGGAAACACCATATATTTT
14	TRBV6-5	.	.	TRBJ2-2	CASSYLQSTGELFF	TGTGCCAGCAGTTACCTCCAGAGCACCGGGGAGCTGTTTTTT
15	TRBV6-4	.	TRBD2	TRBJ2-2	CASKPGLADTGELFF	TGTGCCAGCAAACCGGGACTAGCAGACACCGGGGAGCTGTTTTTT
16	TRBV7-3	.	.	TRBJ1-5	CASSLTSAGVGQPQHF	TGTGCCAGCAGCTTAACTAGCGCGGGGGTTGGGCAGCCCCAGCATTTT
15	TRBV10-3	.	.	TRBJ1-2	CAISVEAPSNYGYTF	TGTGCCATCAGTGTCGAGGCACCGAGTAACTATGGCTACACCTTC
14	TRBV11-2	.	.	TRBJ2-7	CASSLNYADYEQYF	TGTGCCAGCAGCTTGAACTACGCCGACTACGAGCAGTACTTC
15	TRBV6-5	.	.	TRBJ1-6	CASSRRSSYNSPLHF	TGTGCCAGCAGCAGGAGAAGCTCCTATAATTCACCCCTCCACTTT
14	TRBV14	.	.	TRBJ2-7	CASNLQGPSYEQYF	TGTGCCAGCAACCTACAGGGACCCTCCTACGAGCAGTACTTC
14	TRBV19	.	TRBD1	TRBJ1-6	CASSQGVYNSPLHF	TGTGCCAGTAGTCAGGGGGTCTATAATTCACCCCTCCACTTT
14	TRBV6-5	.	TRBD1	TRBJ2-1	CASRSGQAYNEQFF	TGTGCCAGCAGGTCGGGACAGGCCTACAATGAGCAGTTCTTC
16	TRBV27	.	.	TRBJ2-7	CASSRPLAGGLSEQYF	TGTGCCAGCAGTCGCCCCCTAGCCGGAGGGCTTAGCGAGCAGTACTTC
19	TRBV19	.	TRBD2	TRBJ2-1	CASSTPGLAGALSYNEQFF	TGTGCCAGTAGTACGCCGGGACTAGCGGGAGCCTTGTCCTACAATGAGCAGTTCTTC
15	TRBV4-1	.	TRBD2	TRBJ2-1	CASSPSGTDMRGQFF	TGCGCCAGCAGTCCTAGCGGGACTGACATGCGAGGGCAGTTCTTC
12	TRBV10-2	.	.	TRBJ2-7	CASRDSGSEQYF	TGCGCCAGCAGGGACTCAGGTTCCGAGCAGTACTTC
16	TRBV9	.	TRBD2	TRBJ2-3	CASSATSGRGTDTQYF	TGTGCCAGCAGCGCGACTAGCGGGAGGGGAACAGATACGCAGTATTTT
14	TRBV30	.	.	TRBJ1-6	CAWSADIRSLTLHF	TGTGCCTGGAGTGCAGACATCCGTTCTTTGACCCTCCACTTT
14	TRBV2	.	TRBD1	TRBJ1-2	CASRTRTGGSGYTF	TGTGCCAGCAGGACTAGGACAGGGGGCTCTGGCTACACCTTC
21	TRBV19	.	.	TRBJ1-5	CASSTQYGRDSGTYSNQPQHF	TGTGCCAGTAGTACACAATACGGCCGGGACTCAGGAACATATAGCAATCAGCCCCAGCATTTT
17	TRBV20-1	once	TRBD1	TRBJ1-1	CSASRGQVGGMNTEAFF	TGCAGTGCTAGTCGGGGACAGGTAGGAGGGATGAACACTGAAGCTTTCTTT
14	TRBV18	.	TRBD1	TRBJ1-1	CASSYRGRETEAFF	TGTGCCAGCTCATACAGGGGTCGGGAGACTGAAGCTTTCTTT
15	TRBV28	.	.	TRBJ2-7	CASSLSWQSSYEQYF	TGTGCCAGCAGTTTATCATGGCAGAGCTCCTACGAGCAGTACTTC
15	TRBV9	few	.	TRBJ2-7	CASSVGHTATYEQYF	TGTGCCAGCAGCGTAGGGCACACAGCTACCTACGAGCAGTACTTC
15	TRBV24-1	.	TRBD1	TRBJ2-7	CATSPRDRESGEQYF	TGTGCCACTAGTCCCCGGGACAGGGAGTCGGGCGAGCAGTACTTC
14	TRBV2	.	.	TRBJ1-5	CASSLIQGAQPQHF	TGTGCCAGCAGCCTCATACAGGGTGCCCAGCCCCAGCATTTT
15	TRBV5-1	once	.	TRBJ1-3	CASSGGTTYGNTIYF	TGCGCCAGCAGCGGGGGGACTACATATGGAAACACCATATATTTT
14	TRBV19	.	.	TRBJ2-3	CASKTDPSTDTQYF	TGTGCCAGTAAGACAGACCCTAGCACAGATACGCAGTATTTT
15	TRBV5-5	.	TRBD2	TRBJ2-7	CASSLRTSGTYEQYF	TGTGCCAGCAGCTTGCGGACTAGCGGTACCTACGAGCAGTACTTC
14	TRBV29-1	.	.	TRBJ1-1	CSAALGTKGTEAFF	TGCAGCGCCGCCCTTGGCACGAAAGGGACTGAAGCTTTCTTT
14	TRBV11-2	.	.	TRBJ2-5	CASSPARSQETQYF	TGTGCCAGCAGCCCGGCCCGGAGTCAAGAGACCCAGTACTTC
17	TRBV4-2	.	.	TRBJ1-4	CASSQEPRRGTNEKLFF	TGTGCCAGCAGCCAAGAGCCGAGGAGGGGGACTAATGAAAAACTGTTTTTT
13	TRBV5-1	.	.	TRBJ2-1	CASSFSRSNEQFF	TGCGCCAGCAGCTTTTCCAGGTCTAATGAGCAGTTCTTC
14	TRBV5-1	few	TRBD1	TRBJ2-3	CASIDREITDTQYF	TGCGCCAGCATTGACAGGGAAATCACAGATACGCAGTATTTT
13	TRBV9	.	.	TRBJ1-2	CASSVGGSRSYTF	TGTGCCAGCAGCGTAGGAGGGAGCCGGAGCTACACCTTC
18	TRBV19	.	TRBD2	TRBJ2-1	CASSTLGLVMDGDNEQFF	TGTGCCAGTAGTACCTTGGGACTAGTAATGGATGGGGACAATGAGCAGTTCTTC